These 19 T cell receptor beta chains were sequenced from one sample in a study of cytomegalovirus exposure and HLA in healthy donors. Primers for the PCR totalled 60 Vbeta and 13 Jbeta. Method: immunoSEQ multiplex PCR; TCRdb's copy keeps in-frame clones and lacks some. The table has hundreds of thousands of clones, 77% seen once; the top ten hold around 2.9%. The sequenced sample consisted of PBMCs. These receptors were taken from a woman aged 55 to 70 in good health and CMV-seropositive.

The chain is built from TRBV29-1 and TRBJ2-7; 10 bases are a match to TRBD1. From germline, CDR1 is SQVTM and CDR2 ANQGSEA. The V gene end was trimmed by 3 bases and the J gene end by 4 bases; junction bases not matched to a gene: 3. There are 13 residues in the CDR3. CDR3 in DNA: TGCAGCGTTGATGGGACAGGGGAATACGAGCAGTACTTC. It yields the protein CSVDGTGEYEQYF.

The chain couples TRBV6-1 to TRBJ2-7; a possible D gene is TRBD2 (6 bases). This CDR3 spans 14 amino acids. CDR1 is MNHNS and CDR2 is SASEGT in the germline V gene. Between the trimmed V and J ends, which lost 3 bases and 1 base, there was a span of 10 bases. The CDR3 DNA is TGTGCCAGCAGTGAGGCAGGGAGGTCCTACGAGCAGTACTTC. It specifies CASSEAGRSYEQYF.

V gene TRBV6-1 combines with J gene TRBJ1-2; a possible D gene is TRBD1 (6 bases). V was shortened by 3 bases and J by 8 bases, with 13 bases between the two germline ends. Germline V gene sequence: CDR1 MNHNS, CDR2 SASEGT. The CDR3 has 13 residues. DNA for the CDR3: TGTGCCAGCAGTGAGAACAGGGTGGAAGGCTACACCTTC. It specifies CASSENRVEGYTF.

This clone was detected once. The CDR3: CASSLQGNTEAFF. The CDR3 DNA is TGTGCCAGCAGTTTACAGGGGAACACTGAAGCTTTCTTT. This rearrangement joins TRBV2 to TRBJ1-1; tentative D call: TRBD1 (6 bases). V was shortened by 5 bases and J by 1 base, with 8 bases between the two germline ends. CDR1 SNHLY and CDR2 FYNNEI come from the germline V gene. CDR3 length: 13 residues.

This chain links TRBV4-1 with TRBJ1-2; no definite D call. CDR1 and CDR2 from the germline V gene are MGHRA and YSYEKL. The CDR3 extends over 14 amino acids. Trimming cost V 1 base and J 4 bases, with 10 bases left between them. CDR3 amino acids: CASSQAGGIYGYTF. The CDR3 DNA reads TGCGCCAGCAGCCAAGCCGGCGGGATCTATGGCTACACCTTC.

V is TRBV30 and J is TRBJ1-1, with 10 bases lining up with TRBD1. V was clipped by 2 bases and J by 3 bases; unmatched bases: 9. This CDR3 is 16 amino acids long. Germline-derived CDR1 and CDR2 are GTSNPN and SVGIG (reference sequence). The CDR3, as DNA: TGTGCCTGGAGTAGTGCGGACAGGGGGGTTTACACTGAAGCTTTCTTT. It specifies CAWSSADRGVYTEAFF. The variable domain in full, completed from reference TRBV30 and TRBJ1-1, reads SQTIHQWPATLVQPVGSPLSLECTVEGTSNPNLYWYRQAAGRGLQLLFYSVGIGQISSEVPQNLSASRPQDRQFILSSKKLLLSDSGFYLCAWSSADRGVYTEAFFGQGTRLTVV.

The V call is TRBV19, the J call TRBJ1-2; 7 nucleotides align to TRBD1. The CDR3 runs to 13 residues. The trim removed 10 bases at V and 8 bases at J, leaving 13 bases unmatched. From germline, CDR1 is LNHDA and CDR2 SQIVND (reference sequence). The chain's CDR3 is CATARQGLKGYTF. DNA of the CDR3: TGTGCCACTGCCCGACAGGGCCTCAAGGGCTACACCTTC.

The chain has TRBV9 and TRBJ2-3, with 9 bases matching TRBD2. V trimming: 4 bases; J trimming: 1 base; junction bases outside the gene matches: 4. Germline CDR1 and CDR2: SGDLS and YYNGEE. The CDR3 sequence is 15 residues long. CDR3 amino acids: CASSPRTSGTDTQYF. The CDR3 DNA reads TGTGCCAGCAGCCCTCGGACTAGCGGCACAGATACGCAGTATTTT.

V is TRBV30 and J is TRBJ1-2; TRBD1 matches at 11 bases. Germline CDR1 reads GTSNPN; CDR2 reads SVGIG (reference sequence). The CDR3 has 14 amino acids. V was pared by 3 bases and J by 4 bases, with 4 bases of the junction left unmatched. The CDR3 nucleotides are TGTGCCTGGAGCGCCGGGACAGGGGGCTATGGCTACACCTTC. Amino acid sequence: CAWSAGTGGYGYTF.

This clone showed up just a few times. The chain combines TRBV10-3 with TRBJ1-5; D remains ambiguous. CDR1 and CDR2 (germline): ENHRY, SYGVKD. V was shortened by 2 bases and J by 6 bases, with 11 bases between the two germline ends. The CDR3 loop spans 14 amino acids. The CDR3 loop is CAISETVYGQPQHF. The CDR3 nucleotides are TGTGCCATCAGTGAGACAGTCTATGGTCAGCCCCAGCATTTT.

V usage is TRBV28 and J usage is TRBJ2-1, with D perhaps matching TRBD2 (7 bases). CDR1 is MDHEN, CDR2 SYDVKM, per germline. V was trimmed by 9 bases and J by 5 bases, leaving 17 bases between them. CDR3 length: 14 amino acids. DNA of the CDR3: TGTGCCAGTTGTCAAGGGGGGGCCAACAATGAGCAGTTCTTC. Protein sequence: CASCQGGANNEQFF. The variable domain in full, with the rest retrieved from reference TRBV28 and TRBJ2-1, is DVKVTQSSRYLVKRTGEKVFLECVQDMDHENMFWYRQDPGLGLRLIYFSYDVKMKEKGDIPEGYSVSREKKERFSLILESASTNQTSMYLCASCQGGANNEQFFGPGTRLTVL.

The chain links TRBV11-3 to TRBJ2-7; 10 bases line up with TRBD2. Germline CDR1 and CDR2: SGHNT and YENEEA. The CDR3 has 14 amino acids. J lost 4 bases, V lost 5 bases, and 5 bases had no gene match. The CDR3 here is CASSVASGGYEQYF. The CDR3 nucleotides are TGTGCCAGCAGCGTGGCTAGCGGGGGATACGAGCAGTACTTC.

This chain joins TRBV27 and TRBJ2-5; 14 bases are shared with TRBD2. Germline-derived CDR1 and CDR2 are MNHEY and SMNVEV (reference sequence). J was trimmed by 5 bases and V by 3 bases; bases with no gene match: 8. CDR3 length: 17 amino acids. The CDR3 protein is CASSFLGLAGGGETQYF. The CDR3 DNA is TGTGCCAGCAGTTTCCTTGGACTAGCGGGAGGAGGGGAGACCCAGTACTTC.

This chain connects TRBV7-8 to TRBJ1-5, with 10 nucleotides matching TRBD1. Germline V CDR1 and CDR2: SGHVS, FQNEAQ. CDR3 length: 15 amino acids. V trimming: 5 bases; J trimming: 6 bases; junction bases outside the gene matches: 7. The CDR3 protein is CASSHRDRGFQPQHF. The DNA for the CDR3 is TGTGCCAGCAGCCACCGGGACAGGGGTTTTCAGCCCCAGCATTTT.

This sequence joins TRBV10-3 and TRBJ1-2, with 12 nucleotides matching TRBD1. This CDR3 has 15 amino acids. V gave up 6 bases and J gave up 8 bases; unmatched junction bases: 10. CDR1 is ENHRY, CDR2 SYGVKD, per germline. In DNA, the CDR3 is TGTGCCATCAGGGGGGGACAGGGGGCGCAGGAAGGCTACACCTTC. Residues: CAIRGGQGAQEGYTF.

V usage is TRBV7-2 and J usage is TRBJ1-1; 8 bases are a match to TRBD1. The germline gives CDR1 SGHTA, CDR2 FQGNSA. CDR3 length: 13 residues. The V and J ends lost 5 bases and 9 bases, in that order; junction bases with no gene match: 8. CDR3 nucleotides: TGTGCCAGCAGCGTCAACCAGGGGGCGAAAGCTTTCTTT. Translated: CASSVNQGAKAFF.

The table lists this clone with a count of one. CDR3 in DNA: TGTGCCAGCAGCTTGGTTGGGGGCTCGAACACTGAAGCTTTCTTT. Amino acids: CASSLVGGSNTEAFF. The chain joins TRBV5-4 to TRBJ1-1; maybe TRBD1 (6 bases). The CDR3 is 15 residues long. V was shortened by 0 bases and J by 1 base, with 10 bases between the two germline ends. Germline CDR1 reads SGHNT; CDR2 reads YYREEE (reference sequence).

The J gene is TRBJ2-1, the V gene TRBV9; TRBD1 aligns across 11 bases. With V trimmed by 4 bases and J by 9 bases, 6 bases remained unmatched. Germline CDR1 reads SGDLS; CDR2 reads YYNGEE. The length of the CDR3 is 14 residues. CDR3 loop: CASSPGTGGLEQFF. The DNA of the CDR3 is TGTGCCAGCAGCCCCGGGACAGGGGGGCTTGAGCAGTTCTTC.

The V gene is TRBV7-9, the J gene TRBJ1-1; a possible D gene is TRBD1 (6 bases). CDR3 length equals 15 residues. The V gene's germline CDR1 is SEHNR and CDR2 FQNEAQ (reference sequence). Trimming pared 1 base from V and 2 bases from J, leaving 11 bases between. The CDR3 coding sequence is TGTGCCAGCAGCTTAGGCCAACAGGGAAACACTGAAGCTTTCTTT. It specifies CASSLGQQGNTEAFF. The variable domain in full, with the rest retrieved from reference TRBV7-9 and TRBJ1-1, is DTGVSQNPRHKITKRGQNVTFRCDPISEHNRLYWYRQTLGQGPEFLTYFQNEAQLEKSRLLSDRFSAERPKGSFSTLEIQRTEQGDSAMYLCASSLGQQGNTEAFFGQGTRLTVV.